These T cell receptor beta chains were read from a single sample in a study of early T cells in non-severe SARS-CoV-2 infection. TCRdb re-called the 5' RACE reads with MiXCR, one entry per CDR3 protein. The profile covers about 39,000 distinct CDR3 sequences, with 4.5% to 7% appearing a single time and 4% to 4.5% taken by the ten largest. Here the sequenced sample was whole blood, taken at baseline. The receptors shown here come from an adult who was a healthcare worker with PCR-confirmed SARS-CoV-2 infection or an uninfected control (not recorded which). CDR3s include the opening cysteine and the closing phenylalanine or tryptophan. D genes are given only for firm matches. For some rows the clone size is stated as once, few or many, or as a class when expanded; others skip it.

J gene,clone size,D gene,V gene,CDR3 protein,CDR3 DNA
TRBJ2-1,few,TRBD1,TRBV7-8,CASSLEGADEQFF,TGTGCCAGCAGCTTAGAGGGGGCGGATGAGCAGTTCTTC
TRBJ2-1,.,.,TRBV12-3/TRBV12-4,CASSPGHNEQFF,TGTGCCAGCAGTCCAGGCCACAATGAGCAGTTCTTC
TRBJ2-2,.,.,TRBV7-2,CASSLGLTGTGELFF,TGTGCCAGCAGCTTAGGCCTTACTGGTACCGGGGAGCTGTTTTTT
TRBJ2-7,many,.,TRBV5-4,CATRRREQPYEQYF,TGTGCCACCCGACGGCGAGAACAACCCTACGAGCAGTACTTC
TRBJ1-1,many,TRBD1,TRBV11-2,CASSFPGTGDRGAFF,TGTGCCAGCAGCTTTCCAGGGACAGGGGATAGAGGAGCTTTCTTT
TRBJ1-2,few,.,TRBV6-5,CASRREFNYGYTF,TGTGCCAGCAGAAGAGAGTTTAACTATGGCTACACCTTC
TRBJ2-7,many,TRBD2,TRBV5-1,CASSGLAGELQYF,TGCGCCAGCAGCGGACTAGCGGGAGAGCTGCAGTACTTC
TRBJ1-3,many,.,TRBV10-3,CAISSLSGNTIYF,TGTGCCATCAGTTCTCTCTCTGGAAACACCATATATTTT
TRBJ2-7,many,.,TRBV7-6,CASSTRHTYEQYF,TGTGCCAGCAGCACGAGACATACCTACGAGCAGTACTTC
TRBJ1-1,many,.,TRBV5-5,CASSLMQNTEAFF,TGTGCCAGCAGCTTGATGCAGAACACTGAAGCTTTCTTT
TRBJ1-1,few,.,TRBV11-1,CASSFDRRAEAFF,TGTGCCAGCAGCTTCGACAGGCGCGCTGAAGCTTTCTTT
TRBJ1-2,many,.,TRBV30,CAWGPRRLSYGGYTF,TGTGCCTGGGGACCGCGCCGGCTAAGCTATGGCGGCTACACCTTC
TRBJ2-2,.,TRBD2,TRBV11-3,CASSLVSREEAGELFF,TGTGCCAGCAGCTTAGTGTCCCGGGAGGAGGCCGGGGAGCTGTTTTTT
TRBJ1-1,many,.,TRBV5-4,CASREGTDTEAFF,TGTGCCAGCAGGGAAGGGACGGACACTGAAGCTTTCTTT
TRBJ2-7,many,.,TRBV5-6,CASSLSAYEQYF,TGTGCCAGCAGCTTGTCTGCCTACGAGCAGTACTTC
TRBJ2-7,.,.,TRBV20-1,CSASDKANEQYF,TGCAGTGCTAGCGACAAAGCCAACGAGCAGTACTTC
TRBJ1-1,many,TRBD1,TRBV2,CASSGGTARTEAFF,TGTGCCAGCAGTGGGGGGACAGCACGCACTGAAGCTTTCTTT
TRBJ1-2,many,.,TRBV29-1,CSVRSGSYGYTF,TGCAGCGTTCGGTCAGGGTCCTATGGCTACACCTTC
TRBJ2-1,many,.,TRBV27,CASSFSRQRGNNEQFF,TGTGCCAGCAGTTTCTCCAGACAGAGAGGGAACAATGAGCAGTTCTTC
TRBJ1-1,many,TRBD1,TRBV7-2,CASSLEGTVAEAFF,TGTGCCAGCAGCTTAGAGGGGACAGTCGCTGAAGCTTTCTTT
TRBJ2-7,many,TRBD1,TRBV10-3,CAISWTGGSYEQYF,TGTGCCATCAGCTGGACAGGGGGTTCCTACGAGCAGTACTTC
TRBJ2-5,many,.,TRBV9,CASSVAWDPRMETQYF,TGTGCCAGCAGCGTAGCCTGGGATCCTCGAATGGAGACCCAGTACTTC
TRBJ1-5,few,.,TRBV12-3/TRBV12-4,CASSLNYQPQHF,TGTGCCAGCAGTTTAAACTATCAGCCCCAGCATTTT
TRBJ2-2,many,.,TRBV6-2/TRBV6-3,CASSYPTVTRDPGELFF,TGTGCCAGCAGTTACCCAACCGTAACTAGAGATCCCGGGGAGCTGTTTTTT
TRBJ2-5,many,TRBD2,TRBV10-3,CAISRSGETQYF,TGTGCCATCAGCCGTAGCGGGGAGACCCAGTACTTC
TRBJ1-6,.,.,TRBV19,CASSWRGNSPLHF,TGTGCCAGTAGTTGGAGAGGGAATTCACCCCTCCACTTT
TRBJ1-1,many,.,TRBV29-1,CSATSVNTEAFF,TGCAGCGCTACGTCAGTGAACACTGAAGCTTTCTTT
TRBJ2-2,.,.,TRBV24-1,CATSDSQGLTGELFF,TGTGCCACCAGTGATTCGCAGGGCCTCACCGGGGAGCTGTTTTTT
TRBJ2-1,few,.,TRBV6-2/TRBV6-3,CASSSDSYNEQFF,TGTGCCAGCAGTTCGGACAGTTACAATGAGCAGTTCTTC
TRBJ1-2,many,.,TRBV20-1,CSARAPYGYTF,TGCAGTGCTAGAGCACCTTATGGCTACACCTTC
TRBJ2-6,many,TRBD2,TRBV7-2,CASILLLAGGSGANVLTF,TGTGCCAGCATCCTCTTACTAGCGGGAGGCTCTGGGGCCAACGTCCTGACTTTC
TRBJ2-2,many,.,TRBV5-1,CASSLAISNTGELFF,TGCGCCAGCAGCTTGGCCATCTCGAACACCGGGGAGCTGTTTTTT
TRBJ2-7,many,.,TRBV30,CAWTDGASYEQYF,TGTGCCTGGACTGACGGGGCCTCCTACGAGCAGTACTTC
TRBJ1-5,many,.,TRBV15,CATSRESETDQPQHF,TGTGCCACCAGCAGAGAGTCTGAGACAGACCAGCCCCAGCATTTT
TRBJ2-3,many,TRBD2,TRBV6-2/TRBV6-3,CASSSWTSGGDTQYF,TGTGCCAGCAGTTCGTGGACTAGCGGGGGTGATACGCAGTATTTT
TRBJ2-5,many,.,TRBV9,CASSVGPLRETQYF,TGTGCCAGCAGCGTTGGACCTCTCAGAGAGACCCAGTACTTC
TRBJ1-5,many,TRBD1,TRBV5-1,CASSPGQGGNQPQHF,TGCGCCAGCAGCCCGGGACAGGGCGGCAATCAGCCCCAGCATTTT
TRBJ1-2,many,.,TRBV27,CASSLQRGTASGYTF,TGTGCCAGCAGTTTACAGAGGGGCACCGCATCGGGCTACACCTTC
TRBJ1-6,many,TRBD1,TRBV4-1,CASSQLPPGQGRSPLHF,TGCGCCAGCAGCCAACTTCCCCCGGGACAGGGTCGTTCACCCCTCCACTTT
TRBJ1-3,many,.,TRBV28,CASRIPEGYGNTIYF,TGTGCCAGCAGGATCCCGGAGGGCTACGGAAACACCATATATTTT
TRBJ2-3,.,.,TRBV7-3,CASSQTGGRQYTQYF,TGTGCCAGCAGCCAAACCGGGGGCCGGCAATATACGCAGTATTTT
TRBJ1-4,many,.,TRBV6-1,CASSEKRANEKLFF,TGTGCCAGCAGTGAAAAGCGAGCTAATGAAAAACTGTTTTTT
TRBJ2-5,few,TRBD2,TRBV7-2,CASSFSPAGGPVETQYF,TGTGCCAGCAGCTTCTCCCCGGCGGGAGGGCCGGTCGAGACCCAGTACTTC
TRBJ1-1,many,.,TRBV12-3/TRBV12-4,CASSRRFVPEAFF,TGTGCCAGCAGCCGGCGGTTTGTCCCTGAAGCTTTCTTT
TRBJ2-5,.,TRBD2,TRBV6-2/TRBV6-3,CASRPSGAETQYF,TGTGCCAGCAGGCCTAGCGGGGCGGAGACCCAGTACTTC
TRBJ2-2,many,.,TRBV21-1,CASDATGNLNTGELFF,TGTGCCAGCGACGCGACAGGGAACCTAAACACCGGGGAGCTGTTTTTT
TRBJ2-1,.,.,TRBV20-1,CSAGDNEQFF,TGCAGTGCAGGAGACAATGAGCAGTTCTTC
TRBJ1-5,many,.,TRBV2,CATQGGIGNQPQHF,TGTGCCACCCAGGGCGGAATCGGCAATCAGCCCCAGCATTTT
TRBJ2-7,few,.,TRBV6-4,CASSDSGDFYEQYF,TGTGCCAGCAGTGACTCTGGGGACTTTTACGAGCAGTACTTC
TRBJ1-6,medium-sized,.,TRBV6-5,CASNLPGQDNSPLHF,TGTGCCAGCAACCTACCGGGACAAGATAATTCACCCCTCCACTTT